The 17 T cell receptor beta chains presented below share a single source sample, sequenced in a study of CXCR3-negative and CXCR3-positive naive CD8 T cells. 5' RACE that incorporated UMI labels was used to prepare the TRB cDNA libraries. TCRdb reanalyzed the 5' RACE reads, giving one entry per CDR3 protein sequence and no DNA. Here the sample table reports under 150,000 distinct CDR3 sequences. Their antigens are not known. Study results and caveats: CXCR3-positive naive cells had more hydrophobic TRB CDR3s than CXCR3-negative naive cells.

Sequencing used naive CXCR3+ CD8+ T cells from blood. As for subset: CD45RO-CCR7+CD27+CD95- naive CD8+ T cells expressing CXCR3 (TNR3+). The receptor set was obtained from a human donor in good health. Some clones in this sample may be carry-over from other donors' samples.

J is TRBJ2-1 and V is TRBV29-1; TCRdb proposes TRBD2, but this gene call is untestable without DNA. Germline-derived CDR1 and CDR2 are SQVTM and ANQGSEA. This CDR3 has 16 residues. The CDR3 here is CSVEPNRGVYYNEQFF.

V usage is TRBV7-2 and J usage is TRBJ1-4. This CDR3 region has 14 residues. Germline V gene sequence: CDR1 SGHTA, CDR2 FQGNSA. This chain's CDR3 is CASSLSLEYEKLFF.

The genes are TRBV7-9 and TRBJ1-5. CDR1 is SEHNR, CDR2 FQNEAQ, per germline (reference sequence). This CDR3 is built from 14 residues. CDR3 amino acids: CASSSMDRNQPQHF.

The chain employs TRBV12-3 or TRBV12-4 and TRBJ2-1; TCRdb lists TRBD1, though no DNA is available to test this call. This CDR3 comprises 17 residues. The CDR3 spells CASSLSVRDRWIWEQFF.

The chain couples TRBV19 to TRBJ1-4. This CDR3 spans 17 amino acids. CDR1 is LNHDA, CDR2 SQIVND, per germline (reference sequence). Here the CDR3 reads CASSPLRTLTTNEKLFF. The variable domain in full, with the rest retrieved from reference TRBV19 and TRBJ1-4, is DGGITQSPKYLFRKEGQNVTLSCEQNLNHDAMYWYRQDPGQGLRLIYYSQIVNDFQKGDIAEGYSVSREKKESFPLTVTSAQKNPTAFYLCASSPLRTLTTNEKLFFGSGTQLSVL.

This chain links TRBV7-8 with TRBJ2-1; TCRdb indicates TRBD1, and absent DNA this call remains unverified. This CDR3 is built from 15 residues. Germline V gene sequence: CDR1 SGHVS, CDR2 FQNEAQ. CDR3 protein: CASSEGPGVYNEQFF.

The CDR3 here is CASSYPGSPLHF. This chain links TRBV6-2 or TRBV6-3 with TRBJ1-6. The CDR3 covers 12 residues. Germline assignment: CDR1 MNHEY and CDR2 SVGEGT.

The chain combines TRBV7-2 with TRBJ2-2; with no DNA, the TCRdb D assignment of TRBD1 cannot be verified. From germline, CDR1 is SGHTA and CDR2 FQGNSA. This CDR3 is built from 16 residues. The CDR3 reads CASSLEGIGRIGELFF.

The V call is TRBV27, the J call TRBJ1-5. Per the germline V gene, CDR1 is MNHEY and CDR2 is SMNVEV (reference sequence). The CDR3 is 17 amino acids. The CDR3 is CASSLSRVGHSNQPQHF.

This chain uses TRBV28 with TRBJ2-1. Germline loops: CDR1 MDHEN, CDR2 SYDVKM. The CDR3 is 14 residues long. CDR3 in amino acids: CASSFRDYYNEQFF. The full variable domain, rest sourced from reference TRBV28 and TRBJ2-1, is DVKVTQSSRYLVKRTGEKVFLECVQDMDHENMFWYRQDPGLGLRLIYFSYDVKMKEKGDIPEGYSVSREKKERFSLILESASTNQTSMYLCASSFRDYYNEQFFGPGTRLTVL.

This chain connects TRBV29-1 to TRBJ1-1; the TCRdb call, TRBD1, lacks DNA for checking. Germline lookup yields CDR1 SQVTM and CDR2 ANQGSEA. The CDR3 contains 11 residues. The CDR3 sequence is CSVGTGRGAFF.

This sequence joins TRBV4-1 and TRBJ2-1; as DNA is missing, the TRBD2 call by TCRdb cannot be tested. Germline V gene data show CDR1 as MGHRA and CDR2 as YSYEKL. This CDR3 is 14 amino acids long. Here the CDR3 reads CASSQSGTLNEQFF.

The chain joins TRBV11-2 to TRBJ2-3; TCRdb returns TRBD2, unconfirmable since there is no DNA. Germline V gene sequence: CDR1 SGHAT, CDR2 FQNNGV. The CDR3 is 16 residues long. CDR3: CASSSRTSGGTDTQYF.

The gene calls are TRBV7-6 and TRBJ1-1. CDR1 and CDR2 from the germline V gene are SGHVS and FNYEAQ. The CDR3 length is 16 residues. The CDR3 sequence: CASSSNIPSPMEEAFF. The variable domain in full, with the rest retrieved from reference TRBV7-6 and TRBJ1-1, is GAGVSQSPRYKVTKRGQDVALRCDPISGHVSLYWYRQALGQGPEFLTYFNYEAQQDKSGLPNDRFSAERPEGSISTLTIQRTEQRDSAMYRCASSSNIPSPMEEAFFGQGTRLTVV.

The rearrangement joins TRBV5-1 to TRBJ2-1; no DNA is available, so the TRBD1 call from TCRdb remains unchecked. CDR1 and CDR2 from the germline V gene are SGHRS and YFSETQ. This CDR3 contains 14 residues. This chain's CDR3 is CASTSRGEGHEQFF.

The chain links TRBV5-1 to TRBJ1-1. Germline V gene sequence: CDR1 SGHRS, CDR2 YFSETQ. The CDR3 is made up of 13 amino acids. This CDR3 reads CASSLGGTTEAFF.

This chain uses TRBV12-5 with TRBJ2-3; TCRdb's D call of TRBD2 is untestable without DNA. The CDR3 spans 17 residues. CDR1 and CDR2 (germline): LGHNT, FRNRAP. CDR3 residues: CASGLGLAGVSTDTQYF.